What follows are 21 T cell receptor beta chains derived from one specimen sequenced in a study of blood T cell repertoires in COVID-19. Libraries were prepared by immunoSEQ multiplex PCR; TCRdb keeps only in-frame clonotypes and omits some of them. The top ten clones hold roughly 8% of a sample with approximately 530,000 clones, about 88% of them seen once. Sequenced material: peripheral blood. The receptors were gathered from a woman aged 45-59 years with COVID-19, enrolled during active disease.

The chain is built from TRBV7-8 and TRBJ1-1, with 7 bases that match TRBD1. Trimming cost V 5 bases and J 0 bases; bases outside gene matches: 6. The CDR3 is 15 amino acids. CDR1 is SGHVS and CDR2 is FQNEAQ in the germline V gene. The CDR3 DNA reads TGTGCCAGCAGCCCACAGGGGAGAATGAACACTGAAGCTTTCTTT. This sequence encodes CASSPQGRMNTEAFF.

The rearrangement joins TRBV12-5 to TRBJ1-1; a weak D match, TRBD1 (6 bases). CDR1 is LGHNT and CDR2 is FRNRAP in the germline V gene. Trimming removed 6 bases at V and 1 base at J, with 12 bases between. There are 14 residues in the CDR3. CDR3 sequence reads: CASGSTGQNTEAFF. In DNA, the CDR3 is TGTGCTAGTGGAAGTACGGGACAGAACACTGAAGCTTTCTTT.

This clone was counted a single time. The V gene is TRBV3-1 (or the pseudogene TRBV3-2), the J gene TRBJ1-6; D unresolved. The ends were cut back, 0 bases at V and 7 bases at J, with 16 bases in the middle. This CDR3 contains 17 residues. Germline V gives CDR1 LGHDT, CDR2 YNNKEL (reference sequence). CDR3 protein: CASSQDSGGPGNSPLHF. The CDR3 nucleotides read TGTGCCAGCAGCCAAGATTCGGGTGGCCCCGGGAATTCACCCCTCCACTTT.

J is TRBJ1-4 and V is TRBV3-1 (or the pseudogene TRBV3-2); weak D call: TRBD1 (5 bases). Trimming removed 8 bases from V and 5 bases from J, with 12 bases in between. Germline V gives CDR1 LGHDT, CDR2 YNNKEL (reference sequence). This CDR3 contains 13 residues. The chain's CDR3 is CASGEEGNEKLFF. As DNA, the CDR3 is TGTGCCAGCGGCGAGGAGGGGAATGAAAAACTGTTTTTT.

The rearrangement links TRBV18 to TRBJ2-7; 7 bases are a match to TRBD1. This CDR3 is 15 amino acids long. V lost 2 bases and J lost 5; bases outside the gene matches: 9. The germline V gene encodes CDR1 KGHSH and CDR2 LQKENI. The CDR3 DNA reads as TGTGCCAGCTCACCAGCGACAGGGCAATTCCACGAGCAGTACTTC. Translated, it gives CASSPATGQFHEQYF.

This chain joins TRBV29-1 and TRBJ2-7; D remains ambiguous. This CDR3 comprises 12 residues. The V end lost 3 bases, the J end lost 2 bases, and 8 bases lay between the germline ends. The germline gives CDR1 SQVTM, CDR2 ANQGSEA. The CDR3 sequence: CSVDCEAYEQYF. DNA of the CDR3: TGCAGCGTTGATTGCGAGGCCTACGAGCAGTACTTC.

The rearrangement uses TRBV27 and TRBJ1-6; unclear D gene. Looked up from germline, CDR1 is MNHEY and CDR2 is SMNVEV (reference sequence). The CDR3 sequence is 15 residues long. Trimming pared 6 bases from V and 5 bases from J, leaving 14 bases between. The CDR3 is CASRRARIDNSPLHF. For the CDR3, the DNA is TGTGCCAGCAGGCGAGCCCGAATTGATAATTCACCCCTCCACTTT.

The V and J genes are TRBV7-9 and TRBJ1-1; 7 bases map to TRBD1. Per the germline V gene, CDR1 is SEHNR and CDR2 is FQNEAQ (reference sequence). J gave up 6 bases and V 3 bases, and 7 bases lay outside the gene matches. The length of the CDR3 is 14 residues. CDR3 residues: CASSLTGSIAEAFF. In nucleotides, the CDR3 is TGTGCCAGCAGCTTGACAGGGTCAATAGCTGAAGCTTTCTTT. The full variable domain, completed using reference TRBV7-9 and TRBJ1-1, is DTGVSQNPRHKITKRGQNVTFRCDPISEHNRLYWYRQTLGQGPEFLTYFQNEAQLEKSRLLSDRFSAERPKGSFSTLEIQRTEQGDSAMYLCASSLTGSIAEAFFGQGTRLTVV.

The chain joins TRBV4-1 to TRBJ1-3; 8 nucleotides match TRBD1. Per germline, CDR1 MGHRA and CDR2 YSYEKL. J gave up 0 bases and V 2 bases, and 9 bases lay outside the gene matches. CDR3 length: 18 residues. For the CDR3, the DNA is TGCGCCAGCAGCCAAACCTCTAGACAGGGGTTCTCTGGAAACACCATATATTTT. Encoded protein: CASSQTSRQGFSGNTIYF.

The V call is TRBV9, the J call TRBJ1-2; 12 bases map to TRBD1. Germline V CDR1 and CDR2: SGDLS, YYNGEE. The CDR3 has 18 residues. V lost 3 bases to trimming and J lost 0 bases; unmatched junction nucleotides: 9. CDR3 in amino acids: CASSGAGTGGAANYGYTF. DNA of the CDR3: TGTGCCAGCAGCGGAGCTGGGACAGGGGGCGCAGCTAACTATGGCTACACCTTC.

The chain employs TRBV3-1 (or the pseudogene TRBV3-2) and TRBJ2-7, with a tentative D call TRBD1 (6 bases). Germline-derived CDR1 and CDR2 are LGHDT and YNNKEL (reference sequence). There are 15 residues in the CDR3. The V end lost 0 bases, the J end lost 2 bases, and 11 bases lay between the germline ends. The CDR3 reads CASSQEQGAPYEQYF. The CDR3 DNA reads as TGTGCCAGCAGCCAAGAACAGGGAGCTCCCTACGAGCAGTACTTC.

The chain employs TRBV28 and TRBJ1-2; D uncertain. Germline CDR1 MDHEN, CDR2 SYDVKM. Trimming stripped 4 bases from V and 4 bases from J, with 10 bases between. This CDR3 region has 13 residues. The CDR3 loop reads CASSSGRVYGYTF. CDR3 nucleotides: TGTGCCAGCAGTTCCGGGAGGGTCTATGGCTACACCTTC.

The chain joins TRBV27 to TRBJ1-5; D is ambiguous. The V gene lost 5 bases and the J gene lost 3 bases, with 17 bases spanning the gap. CDR1 and CDR2 (germline): MNHEY, SMNVEV (reference sequence). CDR3 length: 16 residues. The CDR3 protein is CASSPTSFGFNQPQHF. The CDR3 coding sequence is TGTGCCAGCAGTCCAACCTCCTTCGGGTTCAATCAGCCCCAGCATTTT.

This rearrangement joins TRBV19 to TRBJ1-1, with D possibly matching TRBD1 (6 bases). Germline V gene data show CDR1 as LNHDA and CDR2 as SQIVND (reference sequence). The V end was cut by 7 bases, the J end by 3 bases, with 12 bases between. The CDR3 consists of 13 residues. CDR3: CASNTGKDTEAFF. The CDR3 DNA is TGTGCCAGTAATACAGGGAAAGACACTGAAGCTTTCTTT.

The chain couples TRBV30 to TRBJ1-4; D is possibly TRBD1 (5 bases). CDR1 and CDR2 (germline): GTSNPN, SVGIG (reference sequence). The CDR3 contains 14 residues. V was shortened by 1 base and J by 1 base, with 7 bases between the two germline ends. The CDR3 DNA follows: TGTGCCTGGAGTGCGGGGGGAACTAATGAAAAACTGTTTTTT. Protein: CAWSAGGTNEKLFF.

This clone was seen just once. V and J are TRBV27 and TRBJ1-5; a weak D match, TRBD1 (6 bases). The CDR3 runs to 15 residues. V was pared by 2 bases and J by 7 bases, with 15 bases between. Germline CDR1 MNHEY, CDR2 SMNVEV (reference sequence). DNA for the CDR3: TGTGCCAGCAGTTTAGACTGGGGGCGCGGACAGCCCCAGCATTTT. As protein: CASSLDWGRGQPQHF.

The CDR3 loop is CASSSAETNRGTEAFF. For the CDR3, the DNA is TGTGCCAGCAGTTCGGCTGAGACAAACCGGGGCACTGAAGCTTTCTTT. The rearrangement links TRBV6-5 to TRBJ1-1; no firm D call. Trimming shortened V by 4 bases and J by 4 bases, and 19 bases separated the two germline ends. Germline assignment: CDR1 MNHEY and CDR2 SVGAGI. CDR3 length: 16 residues.

The chain is built from TRBV5-1 and TRBJ1-4; D possibly corresponds to TRBD1 (5 bases). Per the germline V gene, CDR1 is SGHRS and CDR2 is YFSETQ. The CDR3 is 16 amino acids. V lost 4 bases and J lost 7, with 20 bases in between. The CDR3 DNA sequence: TGCGCCAGCAGCCCTTTTGGTCAGGGTTTGGGTGAAAAACTGTTTTTT. This translates into CASSPFGQGLGEKLFF.

The chain recombines TRBV5-8 with TRBJ2-2, with 10 bases lining up with TRBD2. J was trimmed by 5 bases and V by 4 bases; bases with no gene match: 11. This CDR3 region has 17 residues. The germline V gene encodes CDR1 SGHTS and CDR2 YDEGEE. This CDR3 is CASSPPLAGIGTGELFF. DNA for the CDR3: TGTGCCAGCAGCCCCCCACTAGCGGGGATAGGGACCGGGGAGCTGTTTTTT. Together with reference TRBV5-8 and TRBJ2-2, the CDR3 gives the full variable domain: EAGVTQSPTHLIKTRGQQATLRCSPISGHTSVYWYQQALGLGLQFLLWYDEGEERNRGNFPPRFSGRQFPNYSSELNVNALELEDSALYLCASSPPLAGIGTGELFFGEGSRLTVL.

This clone was observed once. The chain joins TRBV10-3 to TRBJ2-1; the D gene is possibly TRBD2 (6 bases). V lost 6 bases and J 1 base, leaving 10 bases between the germline ends. CDR3 length: 14 residues. Germline V gene data show CDR1 as ENHRY and CDR2 as SYGVKD. For the CDR3, the DNA is TGTGCCATCAGCCGGGACTCATCCTACAATGAGCAGTTCTTC. It encodes CAISRDSSYNEQFF.

V gene TRBV19 combines with J gene TRBJ1-4, with 8 nucleotides matching TRBD1. Germline-derived CDR1 and CDR2 are LNHDA and SQIVND (reference sequence). The CDR3 contains 15 residues. The V and J ends lost 3 bases and 7 bases, in that order; junction bases with no gene match: 7. CDR3 coding DNA: TGTGCCAGTAGTATTCTGGGGACAGGTTCTGAAAAACTGTTTTTT. This translates into CASSILGTGSEKLFF.